Below, 4 T cell receptor beta chains from the same sample are listed, as sequenced in a study of cytomegalovirus exposure and HLA in healthy donors. The PCR used 60 Vbeta and 13 Jbeta primers. Sequencing was performed with immunoSEQ multiplex PCR; in TCRdb, only in-frame clones are kept and a portion is missing. The table lists about 130,000 clones, just under 80% of them singletons, with over 4% in the top ten. The sequencing sample was made of PBMCs. These receptors were obtained from a man under 40 in good health.

The J gene is TRBJ2-7, the V gene TRBV28, with D perhaps TRBD1 (5 bases). The CDR3 covers 16 residues. The germline V and J ends were trimmed by 2 bases and 2 bases, with 16 bases remaining between them. CDR1 MDHEN and CDR2 SYDVKM come from the germline V gene. The CDR3 here is CASSLIKRQSTYEQYF. CDR3 bases: TGTGCCAGCAGTTTAATAAAGAGACAGAGTACCTACGAGCAGTACTTC.

On this clone itself: Sequence at one end of the junction differs from germline and may be a read error. This chain joins TRBV7-7 and TRBJ2-5; 7 bases are a match to TRBD1. This CDR3 is 13 amino acids long. Germline assignment: CDR1 SSHAT and CDR2 FNYEAQ (reference sequence). CDR3 bases: TGTGCTAGCAGCCGGGACAGCCAAGAGACCCAGTACTTC. Translating it yields CASSRDSQETQYF.

This sequence joins TRBV4-3 and TRBJ2-3; 7 bases align to TRBD1. The CDR3 consists of 15 residues. Germline CDR1 LGHNA, CDR2 YSLEER. Trimming at V came to 0 bases and at J to 2 bases, leaving 2 bases not matched to a gene. CDR3 residues: CASSQEGGPTDTQYF. CDR3 DNA: TGCGCCAGCAGCCAAGAAGGGGGCCCCACAGATACGCAGTATTTT.

The rearrangement links TRBV29-1 to TRBJ2-1; TRBD2 might be the D (5 bases). The CDR3 is 14 amino acids. Trimming removed 4 bases at V and 7 bases at J, with 17 bases between. The germline CDR1 and CDR2 sequences are SQVTM and ANQGSEA. DNA of the CDR3: TGCAGCGTTGGAAGGCAGACTAATAATAATGAGCAGTTCTTC. Protein sequence: CSVGRQTNNNEQFF.